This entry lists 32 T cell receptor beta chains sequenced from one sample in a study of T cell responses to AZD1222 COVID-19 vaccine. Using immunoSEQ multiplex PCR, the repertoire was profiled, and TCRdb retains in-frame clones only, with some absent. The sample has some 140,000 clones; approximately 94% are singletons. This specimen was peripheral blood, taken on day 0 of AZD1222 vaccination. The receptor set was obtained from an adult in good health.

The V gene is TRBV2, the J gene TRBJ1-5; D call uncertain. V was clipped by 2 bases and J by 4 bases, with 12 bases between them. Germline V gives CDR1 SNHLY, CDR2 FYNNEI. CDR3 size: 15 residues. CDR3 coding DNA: TGTGCCAGCAGTGAACATGACGCAGAAAATCAGCCCCAGCATTTT. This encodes CASSEHDAENQPQHF.

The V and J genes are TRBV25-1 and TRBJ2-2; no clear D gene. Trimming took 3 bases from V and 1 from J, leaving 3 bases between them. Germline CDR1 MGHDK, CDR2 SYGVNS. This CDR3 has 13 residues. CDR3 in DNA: TGTGCCAGCAGTGAGCAGAACACCGGGGAGCTGTTTTTT. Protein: CASSEQNTGELFF.

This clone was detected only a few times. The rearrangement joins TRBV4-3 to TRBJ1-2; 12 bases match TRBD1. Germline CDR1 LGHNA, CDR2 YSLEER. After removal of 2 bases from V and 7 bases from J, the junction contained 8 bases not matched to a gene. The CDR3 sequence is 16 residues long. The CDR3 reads CASSQSPGQGAGGYTF. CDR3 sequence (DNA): TGCGCCAGCAGCCAATCTCCGGGACAGGGGGCTGGTGGCTACACCTTC.

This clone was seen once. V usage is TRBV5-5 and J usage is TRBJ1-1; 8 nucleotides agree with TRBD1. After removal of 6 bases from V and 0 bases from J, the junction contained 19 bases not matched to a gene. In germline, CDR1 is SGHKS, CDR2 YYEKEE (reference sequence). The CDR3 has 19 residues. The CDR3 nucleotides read TGTGCCAGCACATCTGTCCGCGCCTCATCGACAGGGGTGAACACTGAAGCTTTCTTT. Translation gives CASTSVRASSTGVNTEAFF.

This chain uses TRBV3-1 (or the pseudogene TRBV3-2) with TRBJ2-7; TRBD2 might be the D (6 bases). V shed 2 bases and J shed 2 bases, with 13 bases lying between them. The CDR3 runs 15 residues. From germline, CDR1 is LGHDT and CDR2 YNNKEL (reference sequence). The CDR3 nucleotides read TGTGCCAGCAGCCAAACCCAGGGACTGACCTACGAGCAGTACTTC. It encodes CASSQTQGLTYEQYF.

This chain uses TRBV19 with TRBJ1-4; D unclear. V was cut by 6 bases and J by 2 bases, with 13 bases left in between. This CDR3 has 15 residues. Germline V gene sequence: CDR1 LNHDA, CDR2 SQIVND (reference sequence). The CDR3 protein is CASSGPYTTNEKLFF. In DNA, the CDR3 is TGTGCCAGTAGCGGACCTTACACTACTAATGAAAAACTGTTTTTT.

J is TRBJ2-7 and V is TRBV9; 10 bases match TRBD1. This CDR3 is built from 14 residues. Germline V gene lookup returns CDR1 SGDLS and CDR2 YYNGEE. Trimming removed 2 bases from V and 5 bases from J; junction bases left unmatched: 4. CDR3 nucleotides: TGTGCCAGCAGCGTCGGACAGGGGGTCAACGAGCAGTACTTC. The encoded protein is CASSVGQGVNEQYF.

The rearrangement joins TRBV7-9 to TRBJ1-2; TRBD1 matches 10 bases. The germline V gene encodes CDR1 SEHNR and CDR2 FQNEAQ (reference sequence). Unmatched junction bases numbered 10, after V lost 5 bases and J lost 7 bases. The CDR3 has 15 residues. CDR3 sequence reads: CASSRWTGGVSGYTF. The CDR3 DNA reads TGTGCCAGCAGCCGATGGACAGGGGGGGTCTCTGGCTACACCTTC.

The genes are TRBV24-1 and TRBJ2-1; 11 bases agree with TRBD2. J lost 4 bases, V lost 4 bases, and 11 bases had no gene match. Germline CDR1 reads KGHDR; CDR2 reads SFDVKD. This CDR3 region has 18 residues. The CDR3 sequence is CATSDRVSGRARYNEQFF. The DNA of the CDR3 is TGTGCCACCAGTGACAGGGTTAGCGGGAGGGCCCGGTACAATGAGCAGTTCTTC.

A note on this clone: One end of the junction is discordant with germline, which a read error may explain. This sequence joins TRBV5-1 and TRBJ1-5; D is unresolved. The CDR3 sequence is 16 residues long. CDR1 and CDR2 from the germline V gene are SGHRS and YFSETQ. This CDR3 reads CASSLGPGEKNQPQHF. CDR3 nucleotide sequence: TGCGCCAGCAGTTTGGGCCCCGGGGAAAAAAATCAGCCCCAGCATTTT.

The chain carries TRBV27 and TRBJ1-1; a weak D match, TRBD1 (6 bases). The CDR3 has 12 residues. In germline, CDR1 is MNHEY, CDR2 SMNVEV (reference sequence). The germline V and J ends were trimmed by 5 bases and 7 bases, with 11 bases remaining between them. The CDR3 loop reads CASSRRGDEAFF. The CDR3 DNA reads TGTGCCAGCAGTAGGAGGGGGGATGAAGCTTTCTTT.

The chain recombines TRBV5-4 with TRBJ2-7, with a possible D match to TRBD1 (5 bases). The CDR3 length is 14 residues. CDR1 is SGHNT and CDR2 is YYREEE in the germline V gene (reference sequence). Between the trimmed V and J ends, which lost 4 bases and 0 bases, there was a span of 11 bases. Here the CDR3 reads CASSQGSHSYEQYF. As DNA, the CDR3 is TGTGCCAGCAGCCAGGGTTCCCACTCCTACGAGCAGTACTTC.

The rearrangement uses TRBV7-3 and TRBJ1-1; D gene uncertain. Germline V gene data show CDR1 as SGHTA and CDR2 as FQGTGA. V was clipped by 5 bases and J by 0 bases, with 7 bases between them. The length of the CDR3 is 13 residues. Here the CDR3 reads CASSVNMNTEAFF. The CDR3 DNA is TGTGCCAGCAGCGTTAACATGAACACTGAAGCTTTCTTT.

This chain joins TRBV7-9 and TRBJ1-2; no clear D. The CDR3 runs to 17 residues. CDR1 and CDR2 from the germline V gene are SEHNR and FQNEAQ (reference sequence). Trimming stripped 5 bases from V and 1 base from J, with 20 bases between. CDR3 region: CASSPVVVRPYNYGYTF. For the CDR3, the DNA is TGTGCCAGCAGCCCAGTCGTAGTCCGCCCATATAACTATGGCTACACCTTC.

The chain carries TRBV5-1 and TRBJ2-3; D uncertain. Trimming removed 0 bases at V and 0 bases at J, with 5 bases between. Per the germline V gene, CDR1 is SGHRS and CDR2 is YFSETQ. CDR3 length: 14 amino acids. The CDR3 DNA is TGCGCCAGCAGCTTGGAACCTAGCACAGATACGCAGTATTTT. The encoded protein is CASSLEPSTDTQYF.

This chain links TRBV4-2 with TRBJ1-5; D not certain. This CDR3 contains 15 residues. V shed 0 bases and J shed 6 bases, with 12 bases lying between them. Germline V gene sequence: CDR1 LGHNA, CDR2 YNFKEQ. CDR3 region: CASSQDQQATQPQHF. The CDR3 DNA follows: TGTGCCAGCAGCCAAGATCAGCAGGCGACTCAGCCCCAGCATTTT.

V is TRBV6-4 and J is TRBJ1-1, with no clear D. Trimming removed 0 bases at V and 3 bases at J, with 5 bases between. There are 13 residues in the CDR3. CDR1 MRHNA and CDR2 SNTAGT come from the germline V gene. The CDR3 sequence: CASSDSSDTEAFF. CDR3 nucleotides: TGTGCCAGCAGTGACTCGAGTGACACTGAAGCTTTCTTT.

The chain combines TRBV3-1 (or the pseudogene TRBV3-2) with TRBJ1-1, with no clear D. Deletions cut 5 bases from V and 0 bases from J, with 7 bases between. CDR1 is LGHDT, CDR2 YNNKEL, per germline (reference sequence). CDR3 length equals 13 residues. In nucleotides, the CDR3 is TGTGCCAGCAGCGTCAGTTTGAACACTGAAGCTTTCTTT. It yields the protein CASSVSLNTEAFF.

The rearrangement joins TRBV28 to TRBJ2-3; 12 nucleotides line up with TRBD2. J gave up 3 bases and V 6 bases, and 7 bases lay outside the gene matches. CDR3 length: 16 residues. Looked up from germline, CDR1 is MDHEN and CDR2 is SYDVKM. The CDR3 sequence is CASRPLAGGPTDTQYF. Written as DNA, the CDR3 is TGTGCCAGCAGACCGCTAGCGGGAGGGCCTACAGATACGCAGTATTTT.

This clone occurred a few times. The CDR3 bases are TGTGCCAGCAGTTACTCGGGACAGACCTATGGCTACACCTTC. Its protein is CASSYSGQTYGYTF. The chain carries TRBV6-2 or TRBV6-3 and TRBJ1-2; 7 bases are shared with TRBD1. From germline, CDR1 is MNHEY and CDR2 SVGEGT. CDR3 length equals 14 residues. V was clipped by 0 bases and J by 4 bases; unmatched bases: 2.

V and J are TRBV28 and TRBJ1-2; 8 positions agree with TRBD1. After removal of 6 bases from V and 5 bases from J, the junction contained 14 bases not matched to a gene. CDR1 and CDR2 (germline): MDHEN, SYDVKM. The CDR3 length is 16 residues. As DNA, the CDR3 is TGTGCCAGCAGAGCAGGGACAGGCGCCTCAAGGTATGGCTACACCTTC. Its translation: CASRAGTGASRYGYTF.

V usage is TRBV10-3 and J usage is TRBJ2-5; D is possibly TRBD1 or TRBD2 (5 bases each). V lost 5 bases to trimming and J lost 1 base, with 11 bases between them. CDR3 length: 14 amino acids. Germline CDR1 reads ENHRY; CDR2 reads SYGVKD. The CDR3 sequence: CAISRDGTQETQYF. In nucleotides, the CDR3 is TGTGCCATCAGTCGGGACGGTACCCAAGAGACCCAGTACTTC.

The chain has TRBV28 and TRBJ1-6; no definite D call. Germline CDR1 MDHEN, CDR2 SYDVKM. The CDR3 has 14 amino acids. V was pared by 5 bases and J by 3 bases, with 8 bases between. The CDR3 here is CASSPYLYNSPLHF. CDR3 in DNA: TGTGCCAGCAGTCCGTATCTCTATAATTCACCCCTCCACTTT.

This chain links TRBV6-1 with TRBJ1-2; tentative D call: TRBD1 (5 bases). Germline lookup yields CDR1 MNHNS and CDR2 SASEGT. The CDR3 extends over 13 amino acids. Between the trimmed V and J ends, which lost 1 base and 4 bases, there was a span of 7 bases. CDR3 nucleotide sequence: TGTGCCAGCAGTGAAGGGGGGGTCTATGGCTACACCTTC. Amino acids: CASSEGGVYGYTF.

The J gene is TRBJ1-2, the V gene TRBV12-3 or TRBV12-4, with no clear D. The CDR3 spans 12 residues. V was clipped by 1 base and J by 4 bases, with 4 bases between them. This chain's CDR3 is CASSLGAYGYTF. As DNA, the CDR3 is TGTGCCAGCAGTTTAGGGGCCTATGGCTACACCTTC.

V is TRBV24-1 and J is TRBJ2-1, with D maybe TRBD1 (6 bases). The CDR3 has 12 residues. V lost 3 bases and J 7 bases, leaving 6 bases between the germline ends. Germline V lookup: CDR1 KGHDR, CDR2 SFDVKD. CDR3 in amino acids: CATSDRGNEQFF. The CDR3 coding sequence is TGTGCCACCAGTGATAGGGGGAATGAGCAGTTCTTC.

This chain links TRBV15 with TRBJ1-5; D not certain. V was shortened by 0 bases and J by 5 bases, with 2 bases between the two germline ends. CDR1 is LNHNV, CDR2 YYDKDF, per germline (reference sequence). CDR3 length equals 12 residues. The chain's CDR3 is CATSRDHQPQHF. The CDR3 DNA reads TGTGCCACCAGCAGAGACCATCAGCCCCAGCATTTT.

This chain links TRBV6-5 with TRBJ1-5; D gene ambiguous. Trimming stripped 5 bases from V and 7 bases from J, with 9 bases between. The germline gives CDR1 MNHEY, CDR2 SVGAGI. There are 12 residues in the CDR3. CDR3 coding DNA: TGTGCCAGCAGTCGCCCTCCGCAGCCCCAGCATTTT. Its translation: CASSRPPQPQHF.

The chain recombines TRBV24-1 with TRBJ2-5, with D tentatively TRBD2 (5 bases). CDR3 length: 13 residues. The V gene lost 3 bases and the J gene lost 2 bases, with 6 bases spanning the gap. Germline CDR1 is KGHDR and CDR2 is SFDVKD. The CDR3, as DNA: TGTGCCACCAGTGATGGCGGGCAAGAGACCCAGTACTTC. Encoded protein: CATSDGGQETQYF.

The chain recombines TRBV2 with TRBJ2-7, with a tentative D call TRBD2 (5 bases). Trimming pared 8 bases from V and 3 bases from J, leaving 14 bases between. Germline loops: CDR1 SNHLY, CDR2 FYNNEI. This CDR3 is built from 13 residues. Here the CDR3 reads CASALGRDYEQYF. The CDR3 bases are TGTGCCAGCGCTCTAGGACGGGACTACGAGCAGTACTTC.

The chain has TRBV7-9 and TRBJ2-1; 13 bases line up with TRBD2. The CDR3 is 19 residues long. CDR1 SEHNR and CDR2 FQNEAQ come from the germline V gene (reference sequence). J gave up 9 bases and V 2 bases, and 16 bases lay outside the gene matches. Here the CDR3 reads CASSLNGLAGALGRGEQFF. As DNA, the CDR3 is TGTGCCAGCAGCTTAAATGGACTAGCGGGAGCATTGGGTCGAGGTGAGCAGTTCTTC.

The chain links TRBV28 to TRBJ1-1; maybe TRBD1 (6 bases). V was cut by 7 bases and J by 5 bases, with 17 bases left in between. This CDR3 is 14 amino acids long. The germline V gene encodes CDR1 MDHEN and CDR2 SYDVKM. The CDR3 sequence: CASTPPGQRTEAFF. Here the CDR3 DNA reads TGTGCCAGCACGCCCCCGGGACAACGGACTGAAGCTTTCTTT. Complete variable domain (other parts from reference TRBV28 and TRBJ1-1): DVKVTQSSRYLVKRTGEKVFLECVQDMDHENMFWYRQDPGLGLRLIYFSYDVKMKEKGDIPEGYSVSREKKERFSLILESASTNQTSMYLCASTPPGQRTEAFFGQGTRLTVV.